The sequence of this T cell receptor (beta chain) was determined in a study of response to subunit inactivated influenza vaccine. TCRdb re-called the RT-PCR reads through MiXCR, storing one row per CDR3 protein. There are more than 500,000 distinct CDR3 sequences in the sample; around 11% occur only once, and about 11% lies in the top ten. This CDR3 has 13 amino acids. Germline lookup yields CDR1 MNHNY and CDR2 SVGAGI (reference sequence). V lost 1 base to trimming and J lost 6 bases, with 10 bases between them. These same data were also listed under a study on T cells expressing NK-cell markers. That paper states: For TCR beta, cDNA was produced by 5'RACE template switching with UMIs. Just one sequenced donor of eight was HCMV-seronegative, while seven were seropositive. An anti-gamma-delta TCR antibody restricted sorting to alpha-beta TCR T cells in several experiments.

The clonotype comes from a man aged 50-60 years who received an inactivated influenza vaccine. V usage is TRBV6-6 and J usage is TRBJ2-7; no clear D. This specimen was PBMCs from blood, taken on the day of vaccination. CDR3 nucleotide sequence: TGTGCCAGCAGTTACTTCCCGGAGACCGAGCAGTACTTC. This sequence encodes CASSYFPETEQYF.